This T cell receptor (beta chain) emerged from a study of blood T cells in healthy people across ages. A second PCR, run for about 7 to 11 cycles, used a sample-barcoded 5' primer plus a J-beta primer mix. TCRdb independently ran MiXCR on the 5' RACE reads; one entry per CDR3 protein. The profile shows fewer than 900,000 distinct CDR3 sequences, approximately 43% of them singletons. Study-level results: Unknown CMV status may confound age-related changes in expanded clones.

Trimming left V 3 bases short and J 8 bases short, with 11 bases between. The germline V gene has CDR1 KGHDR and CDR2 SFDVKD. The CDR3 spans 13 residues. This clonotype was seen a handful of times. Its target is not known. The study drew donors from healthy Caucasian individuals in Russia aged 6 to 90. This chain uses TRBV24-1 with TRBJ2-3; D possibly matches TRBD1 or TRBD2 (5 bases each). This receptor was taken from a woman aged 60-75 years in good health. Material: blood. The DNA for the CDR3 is TGTGCCACCAGTGATCGTCCAGGGAGTACGCAGTATTTT. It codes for CATSDRPGSTQYF.